Given below is one T cell receptor (beta chain) in context. No antigen is known for it. The same CDR3 can be traced to other DNA sequences in this sample. The record originates from a study of cytomegalovirus exposure and HLA in healthy donors. Notes on the study in general: Productive rates of about 90% or about 30% were seen for most TCR beta V segments in an earlier analysis. For TCR beta chains, V- and J-gene trimming was later linked to a missense DCLRE1C variant.

The PCR used 60 Vbeta and 13 Jbeta primers. Clones were sequenced by immunoSEQ multiplex PCR, and TCRdb holds only the in-frame ones, with some missing. The data contain around 100,000 clones, around 64% of them singletons. Germline CDR1 is MNHEY and CDR2 is SMNVEV (reference sequence). V was trimmed by 5 bases and J by 0 bases, leaving 14 bases between them. The CDR3 loop spans 15 amino acids. Among the donors, all were healthy bone marrow donors. The origin of this receptor is a woman in her twenties or thirties in good health and CMV-seronegative. The sample taken for sequencing was PBMCs. V and J are TRBV27 and TRBJ2-7; TRBD2 is a possible D gene (5 bases). The CDR3 DNA follows: TGTGCCAGCAGTCCATTGGACTCTTACTCCTACGAGCAGTACTTC. It is translated as CASSPLDSYSYEQYF.